The rows below give T cell receptor beta chains drawn from one sample of a study of regulatory T cells in long-lasting Graves disease. MiXCR, applied by TCRdb to the multiplex PCR reads, yields one record per CDR3 protein. Among roughly 420,000 distinct CDR3 sequences listed, about a sixth were seen once. This sample also appeared in a second study, on T cells in Graves' hyperthyroidism and ophthalmopathy.

The source material was peripheral blood mononuclear cells (PBMCs), sampled at new diagnosis, from a patient treated with antithyroid drugs. The receptor set was obtained from a woman in her twenties or thirties with Graves disease. Both conserved end residues are part of each CDR3. Fields, in order: V gene, D gene, clone size, J gene, CDR3 protein, CDR3 DNA. A D gene is named only where the DNA matches it firmly. Clone size is shown for a subset of rows, as once, few, many or a class of expanded clone.

>TRBV27|-|many|TRBJ1-1
CASSFKLNTEAFF
TGTGCCAGCAGTTTCAAGTTGAACACTGAAGCTTTCTTT
>TRBV5-1|TRBD2|few|TRBJ2-1
CASSRTGTSGGHNEQFF
TGCGCCAGCAGTCGGACCGGGACTAGCGGGGGACACAATGAGCAGTTCTTC
>TRBV11-2|-|-|TRBJ2-7
CASSFLGQGTYEQYF
TGTGCCAGCAGCTTTTTGGGGCAGGGGACCTACGAGCAGTACTTC
>TRBV6-1|-|few|TRBJ1-5
CASGVLQPQHF
TGTGCCAGCGGAGTTCTTCAGCCCCAGCATTTT
>TRBV6-1|TRBD1|many|TRBJ1-1
CASRHTGGADTEAFF
TGTGCCAGCAGACATACAGGGGGCGCGGACACTGAAGCTTTCTTT
>TRBV11-2|TRBD2|many|TRBJ2-7
CASSPAGGPYEQYF
TGTGCCAGCAGCCCAGCGGGAGGGCCCTACGAGCAGTACTTC
>TRBV5-5|-|-|TRBJ2-1
CASSDQFGYNEQFF
TGTGCCAGCAGCGACCAATTTGGCTACAATGAGCAGTTCTTC
>TRBV28|-|many|TRBJ2-3
CASRDSLRGTQYF
TGTGCCAGCCGAGACTCCCTCCGAGGTACGCAGTATTTT
>TRBV5-1|-|many|TRBJ1-4
CASSLEPISPNEKLFF
TGCGCCAGCAGCTTGGAGCCCATCTCCCCCAATGAAAAACTGTTTTTT
>TRBV29-1|TRBD2|-|TRBJ2-7
CSVIEREDYEQYF
TGCAGCGTTATTGAGCGGGAGGACTACGAGCAGTACTTC
>TRBV28|TRBD2|many|TRBJ2-1
CASSFQVAGGPIYNEQFF
TGTGCCAGCAGTTTTCAGGTAGCGGGAGGGCCTATCTACAATGAGCAGTTCTTC
>TRBV3-2|-|-|TRBJ1-5
CASSQDRDRESNQPQHF
TGTGCCAGCAGCCAAGATAGGGACAGGGAAAGCAATCAGCCCCAGCATTTT
>TRBV5-5|-|-|TRBJ1-3
CASSLEGVGNTIYF
TGTGCCAGCAGCTTGGAGGGAGTAGGAAACACCATATATTTT
>TRBV6-1|-|many|TRBJ1-1
CASIQGPGDTEAFF
TGTGCCAGCATTCAGGGTCCTGGGGACACTGAAGCTTTCTTT
>TRBV19|TRBD1|few|TRBJ1-2
CASSIAGGSGYTF
TGTGCCAGTAGTATTGCAGGGGGTTCTGGCTACACCTTC